This T cell receptor beta chain was captured in a study of long-term antiretroviral therapy in people with HIV. Study overall: When the earliest samples were collected, ART was typically delayed until CD4 counts fell.

The trim removed 7 bases at V and 0 bases at J, leaving 14 bases unmatched. This CDR3 has 17 residues. In germline, CDR1 is MGHDK, CDR2 SYGVNS. Investigators performed immunoSEQ version v3.0 at survey level. Some clones are missing from TCRdb's copy, which holds only in-frame ones; the method was immunoSEQ multiplex PCR. The table lists around 29,000 clones, 93% of them singletons, with over 5% in the top ten. The TCR sequence derives from a woman aged 35 to 49 with HIV. This chain connects TRBV25-1 to TRBJ1-1; 7 bases map to TRBD1. The sample in question was unsorted PBMCs, obtained approximately 6.3 years after starting antiretroviral therapy. The CDR3 region has the DNA TGTGCCAGCACCCAGAGCATGTTCGGACAGGTGAACACTGAAGCTTTCTTT. Translated: CASTQSMFGQVNTEAFF.